A single sample gave rise to the 7 T cell receptor beta chains below, sequenced in a study of neurological immune-mediated disorders. TCRdb recomputed calls from the 5' RACE reads with MiXCR, one row per CDR3 protein. Among about 27,000 distinct CDR3 sequences, about 2.5% were seen once, and the ten largest hold roughly 2.1%. The sample was PBMCs. The receptors stem from a woman between 50 and 59 years old with multiple sclerosis.

This clonotype was seen at least ten times. The rearrangement uses TRBV15 and TRBJ1-5; D uncertain. The germline V gene encodes CDR1 LNHNV and CDR2 YYDKDF (reference sequence). V dropped 1 base and J dropped 4 bases, with 14 bases sitting between them. The CDR3 is 16 residues long. CDR3 DNA sequence: TGTGCCACCAGCAGAGTTATGCTAGGTCAAAATCAGCCCCAGCATTTT. The encoded protein is CATSRVMLGQNQPQHF.

This clonotype came up many times. The chain combines TRBV18 with TRBJ1-2, with D hard to call. The ends were cut back, 0 bases at V and 4 bases at J, with 9 bases in the middle. The V gene's germline CDR1 is KGHSH and CDR2 LQKENI. This CDR3 has 14 residues. The CDR3 sequence: CASSPPTESYGYTF. The CDR3 bases are TGTGCCAGCTCACCACCGACCGAGAGCTATGGCTACACCTTC.

This clonotype was counted many times. V gene TRBV6-5 combines with J gene TRBJ2-3; D gene ambiguous. Germline assignment: CDR1 MNHEY and CDR2 SVGAGI. The length of the CDR3 is 11 residues. Trimming cost V 4 bases and J 8 bases, with 7 bases left between them. The CDR3 sequence: CASSSGSTQYF. DNA of the CDR3: TGTGCCAGCAGTTCGGGCAGTACGCAGTATTTT.

About this clonotype: In this CDR3 the conserved last residue, phenylalanine or tryptophan, is missing, so a read error is likely. The chain uses TRBV6-5 and TRBJ1-4; D ambiguous. The V gene lost 2 bases and the J gene lost 10 bases, with 8 bases spanning the gap. The CDR3 contains 12 residues. The germline gives CDR1 MNHEY, CDR2 SVGAGI. The CDR3 here is CASSYRRGKLFN. CDR3 DNA sequence: TGTGCCAGCAGTTACCGGCGGGGAAAACTGTTTAAT.

This clonotype was counted many times. This CDR3 reads CASSGAGGPSNEQFF. The CDR3 nucleotides read TGTGCCAGCAGTGGAGCGGGAGGGCCTTCCAATGAGCAGTTCTTC. The chain uses TRBV2 and TRBJ2-1; 10 nucleotides match TRBD2. Trimming at V came to 4 bases and at J to 6 bases, leaving 6 bases not matched to a gene. This CDR3 is built from 15 residues. The germline V gene has CDR1 SNHLY and CDR2 FYNNEI.

The sample holds many counts of this clonotype. V and J are TRBV7-9 and TRBJ2-7; 9 bases match TRBD1. V was pared by 5 bases and J by 4 bases, with 15 bases of the junction left unmatched. The CDR3 covers 17 residues. Germline V gene sequence: CDR1 SEHNR, CDR2 FQNEAQ (reference sequence). In nucleotides, the CDR3 is TGTGCCAGCAGCCCCCAAGCCACGGACAGGGGAGGGTACGAGCAGTACTTC. As protein: CASSPQATDRGGYEQYF.

This clonotype has ten or more counts. The rearrangement links TRBV20-1 to TRBJ1-1; TRBD1 might be the D (5 bases). The germline V gene encodes CDR1 DFQATT and CDR2 SNEGSKA (reference sequence). The germline V and J ends were trimmed by 2 bases and 5 bases, with 15 bases remaining between them. The CDR3 has 14 amino acids. The CDR3 protein is CSARKSRVKTEAFF. CDR3 nucleotide sequence: TGCAGTGCTAGAAAATCCAGGGTTAAGACTGAAGCTTTCTTT.